This entry lists 4 T cell receptor beta chains sequenced from one sample in a study of T cell changes during pregnancy in multiple sclerosis (dated 2019 in TCRdb). Library generation was performed with the immunoSEQ multiplex PCR assay. The clones in this table, taken by TCRdb from immuneACCESS, are in-frame only. Not every clone is retained; where verified, under half of the shortfall comes from an unresolved V gene, and the cause of the rest is unknown. Within this sample are some 41,000 clones, with roughly 93% of them counted one time only. The ten largest clones represent roughly 1.4% of the sample. The sequencing sample was made of PBMCs (not recorded whether the cells were cultured). Receptor source: a female donor with multiple sclerosis, enrolled in a pregnancy study.

This clone appeared a few times. This chain uses TRBV6-4 with TRBJ2-1; D unclear. Looked up from germline, CDR1 is MRHNA and CDR2 is SNTAGT. CDR3 length equals 13 residues. V gave up 0 bases and J gave up 7 bases, with 7 bases separating them. For the CDR3, the DNA is TGTGCCAGCAGTGACTCGGAGCAGAATGAGCAGTTCTTC. Protein sequence: CASSDSEQNEQFF.

The V gene is TRBV7-9, the J gene TRBJ2-7; 7 nucleotides match TRBD1. CDR3 size: 17 residues. Per the germline V gene, CDR1 is SEHNR and CDR2 is FQNEAQ (reference sequence). Trimming took 3 bases from V and 3 from J; bases not matched to a gene: 14. In DNA, the CDR3 is TGTGCCAGCAGCTTCTTCCCTAGGGGGCAAAATGACTACGAGCAGTACTTC. This encodes CASSFFPRGQNDYEQYF.

The chain links TRBV4-1 to TRBJ2-2, with a tentative D call TRBD2 (6 bases). CDR1 is MGHRA, CDR2 YSYEKL, per germline. V lost 0 bases and J lost 3, with 14 bases in between. This CDR3 comprises 17 residues. The CDR3 is CASSQEVAPGDTGELFF. For the CDR3, the DNA is TGCGCCAGCAGCCAAGAAGTCGCCCCGGGGGACACCGGGGAGCTGTTTTTT.

The chain is built from TRBV7-9 and TRBJ2-7; D possibly corresponds to TRBD2 (6 bases). Germline CDR1 reads SEHNR; CDR2 reads FQNEAQ (reference sequence). The CDR3 extends over 14 amino acids. The V gene lost 5 bases and the J gene lost 0 bases, with 11 bases spanning the gap. CDR3 protein: CASSKTTSSYEQYF. The CDR3 coding sequence is TGTGCCAGCAGCAAAACGACTAGCTCCTACGAGCAGTACTTC. The entire variable domain, with the rest obtained from reference TRBV7-9 and TRBJ2-7, is as follows: DTGVSQNPRHKITKRGQNVTFRCDPISEHNRLYWYRQTLGQGPEFLTYFQNEAQLEKSRLLSDRFSAERPKGSFSTLEIQRTEQGDSAMYLCASSKTTSSYEQYFGPGTRLTVT.